This is a list of T cell receptor beta chains from one sample in a study of a mutant IDH1 vaccine in newly diagnosed glioma. No antigen has been assigned to these receptors. Sequenced by immunoSEQ multiplex PCR; TCRdb stores in-frame clones only, minus some. The sample shows about 69,000 clones, 70% to 90% of them seen only once. The source was PBMCs, collected from a glioma patient whose treatment included an IDH1 peptide vaccine. Source of these receptors: a man aged 25-45 years with glioma. Both conserved end residues are part of each CDR3. Part of the rows lack a size; the others show once, few, many or a class for expanded clones.

CDR3aa | j_gene | abundance | v_gene
CASSLRTGSTDTQYF | TRBJ2-3 | . | TRBV5-1
CASQNRGHQPQHF | TRBJ1-5 | few | TRBV19
CAWSVLVRGRTGYTF | TRBJ1-2 | once | TRBV30
CASSATSGGSSYEQYF | TRBJ2-7 | . | TRBV6-1
CASRTQGLGTEAFF | TRBJ1-1 | . | TRBV28
CASSLWFAGAEREGETQYF | TRBJ2-5 | once | TRBV28
CASGYSTQYF | TRBJ2-5 | . | TRBV11-2
CASSWQGRTNEKLFF | TRBJ1-4 | . | TRBV7-2
CASSSQGKNTEAFF | TRBJ1-1 | . | TRBV6-1
CASTQGGGANVLTF | TRBJ2-6 | once | TRBV10-2
CASSSGTSVTDTQYF | TRBJ2-3 | . | TRBV5-8
CASRGIRYEQYF | TRBJ2-7 | . | TRBV28
CASSLRLFSEQYF | TRBJ2-7 | . | TRBV27
CASSLAGGTYEQYF | TRBJ2-7 | . | TRBV28
CASSLGDGEQYF | TRBJ2-7 | . | TRBV5-1
CASSPPLTGGTDTQYF | TRBJ2-3 | . | TRBV7-9
CSAEPDIEAFF | TRBJ1-1 | . | TRBV20-1
CASSLGGPSGSDTQYF | TRBJ2-3 | . | TRBV7-2
CSVGQGAEKLFF | TRBJ1-4 | once | TRBV29-1
CASGLAGTGILAGPTYQETQYF | TRBJ2-5 | . | TRBV12-5
CASSKTGPYEQYF | TRBJ2-7 | . | TRBV28
CASSATDNYEQYF | TRBJ2-7 | . | TRBV9
CASSAGFRKLYEQYF | TRBJ2-7 | . | TRBV19
CATLGRDGNTIYF | TRBJ1-3 | . | TRBV28
CAWSGPGQGVSPLHF | TRBJ1-6 | . | TRBV30